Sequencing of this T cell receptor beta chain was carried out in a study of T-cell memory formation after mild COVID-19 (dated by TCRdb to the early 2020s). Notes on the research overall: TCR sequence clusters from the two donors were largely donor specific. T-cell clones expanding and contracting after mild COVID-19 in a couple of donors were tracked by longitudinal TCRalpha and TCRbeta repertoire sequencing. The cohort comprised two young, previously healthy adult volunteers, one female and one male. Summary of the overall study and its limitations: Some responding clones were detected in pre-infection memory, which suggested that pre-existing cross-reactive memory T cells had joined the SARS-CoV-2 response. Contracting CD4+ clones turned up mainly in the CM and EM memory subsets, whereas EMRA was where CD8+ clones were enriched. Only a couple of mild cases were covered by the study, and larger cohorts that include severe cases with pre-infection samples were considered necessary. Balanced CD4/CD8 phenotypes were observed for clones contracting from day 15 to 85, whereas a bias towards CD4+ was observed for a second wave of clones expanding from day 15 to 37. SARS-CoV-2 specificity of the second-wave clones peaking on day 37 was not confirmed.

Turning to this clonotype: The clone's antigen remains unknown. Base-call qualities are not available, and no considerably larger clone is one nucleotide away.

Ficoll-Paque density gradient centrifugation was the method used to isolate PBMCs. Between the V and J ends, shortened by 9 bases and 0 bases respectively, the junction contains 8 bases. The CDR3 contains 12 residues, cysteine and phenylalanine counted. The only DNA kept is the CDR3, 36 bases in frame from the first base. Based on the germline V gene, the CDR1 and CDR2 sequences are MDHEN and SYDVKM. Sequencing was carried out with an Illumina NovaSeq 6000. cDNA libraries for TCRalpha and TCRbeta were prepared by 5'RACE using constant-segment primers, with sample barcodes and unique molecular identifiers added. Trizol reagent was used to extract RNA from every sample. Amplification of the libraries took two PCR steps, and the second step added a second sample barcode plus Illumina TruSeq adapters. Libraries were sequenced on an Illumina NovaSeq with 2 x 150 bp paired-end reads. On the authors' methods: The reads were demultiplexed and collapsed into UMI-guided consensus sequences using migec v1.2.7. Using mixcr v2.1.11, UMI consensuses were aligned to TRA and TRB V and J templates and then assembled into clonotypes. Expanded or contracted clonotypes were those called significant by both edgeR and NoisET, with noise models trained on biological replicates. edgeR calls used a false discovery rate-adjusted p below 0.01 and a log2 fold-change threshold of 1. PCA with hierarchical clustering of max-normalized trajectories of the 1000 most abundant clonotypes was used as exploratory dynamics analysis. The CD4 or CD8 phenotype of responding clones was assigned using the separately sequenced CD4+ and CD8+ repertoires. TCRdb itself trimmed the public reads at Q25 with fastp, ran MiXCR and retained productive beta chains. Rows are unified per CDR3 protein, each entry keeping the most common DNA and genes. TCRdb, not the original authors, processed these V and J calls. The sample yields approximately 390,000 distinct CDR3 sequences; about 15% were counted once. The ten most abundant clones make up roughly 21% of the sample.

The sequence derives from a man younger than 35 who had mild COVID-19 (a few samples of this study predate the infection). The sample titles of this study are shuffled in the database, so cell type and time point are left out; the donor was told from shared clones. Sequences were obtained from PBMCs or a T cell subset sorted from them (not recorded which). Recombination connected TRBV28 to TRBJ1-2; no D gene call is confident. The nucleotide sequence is TGTGCCAGTAGACCTCCTAACTATGGCTACACCTTC. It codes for CASRPPNYGYTF.